The entry below describes one TCR beta chain. What it recognizes is unknown. This record belongs to a study of cytomegalovirus exposure and HLA in healthy donors. Study conclusions and caveats: The study recorded more than 150 TCR beta chains that were cytomegalovirus-associated.

The CDR3 runs 15 residues. CDR1 and CDR2 from the germline V gene are MNHNY and SVGAGI (reference sequence). The ends lost 5 bases at V and 3 bases at J; junction bases unmatched: 4. 60 Vbeta and 13 Jbeta primers were used in PCR. Here immunoSEQ multiplex PCR was the method, and the copy in TCRdb shows in-frame clones only, minus some. This sample has about 100,000 clones, with over 70% found just once. Sequenced sample: PBMCs. The source of this sequence is a man aged 30 to 39 in good health and CMV-seronegative. The chain employs TRBV6-6 and TRBJ2-7, with 13 positions matching TRBD2. The CDR3 is CASSQGLAGVYEQYF. The CDR3 DNA sequence: TGTGCCAGCAGTCAAGGACTAGCGGGAGTCTACGAGCAGTACTTC.